This TCR beta chain was profiled in a study of T cell responses to AZD1222 COVID-19 vaccine. This CDR3 region has 15 residues. The ends lost 8 bases at V and 0 bases at J; junction bases unmatched: 6. CDR1 and CDR2 from the germline V gene are LNHDA and SQIVND (reference sequence). Analysis merged second doses at about 4 or about 12 weeks. Concerning this clone: The target antigen is unknown.

Clones were read by immunoSEQ multiplex PCR, and TCRdb kept only the in-frame ones, dropping some. Here the sample spans under 90,000 clones, roughly 85% being singletons. Regarding the study as a whole: White British donors predominated, females outnumbered males, and clonal diversity was possibly underestimated.

This sample comprised peripheral blood, obtained 28 days after the second AZD1222 dose. The V call is TRBV19, the J call TRBJ2-2; 7 nucleotides match TRBD1. The sequence came from an adult who received the AZD1222 COVID-19 vaccine. The CDR3, as DNA: TGTGCCAGTTCCCAGGACAGGACGAACACCGGGGAGCTGTTTTTT. Amino acid sequence: CASSQDRTNTGELFF. The complete variable domain, with remaining parts taken from reference TRBV19 and TRBJ2-2, reads DGGITQSPKYLFRKEGQNVTLSCEQNLNHDAMYWYRQDPGQGLRLIYYSQIVNDFQKGDIAEGYSVSREKKESFPLTVTSAQKNPTAFYLCASSQDRTNTGELFFGEGSRLTVL.